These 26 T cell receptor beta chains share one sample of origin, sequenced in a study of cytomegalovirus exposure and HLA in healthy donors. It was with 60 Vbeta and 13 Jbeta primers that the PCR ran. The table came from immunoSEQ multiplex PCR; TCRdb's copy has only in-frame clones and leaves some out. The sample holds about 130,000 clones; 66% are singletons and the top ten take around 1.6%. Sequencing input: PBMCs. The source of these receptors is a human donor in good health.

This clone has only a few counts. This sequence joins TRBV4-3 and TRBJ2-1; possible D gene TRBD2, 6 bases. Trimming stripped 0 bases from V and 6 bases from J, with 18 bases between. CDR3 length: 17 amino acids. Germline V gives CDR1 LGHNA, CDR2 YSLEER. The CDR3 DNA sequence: TGCGCCAGCAGCCAAGATGGAGGAGGACCAGCGGGCAATGAGCAGTTCTTC. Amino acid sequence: CASSQDGGGPAGNEQFF.

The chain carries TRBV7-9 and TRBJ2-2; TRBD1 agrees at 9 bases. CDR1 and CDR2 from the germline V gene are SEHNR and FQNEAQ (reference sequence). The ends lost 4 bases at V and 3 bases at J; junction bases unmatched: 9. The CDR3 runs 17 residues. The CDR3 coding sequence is TGTGCCAGCAGCTCCGGAAACAGGGGGCATGACACCGGGGAGCTGTTTTTT. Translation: CASSSGNRGHDTGELFF.

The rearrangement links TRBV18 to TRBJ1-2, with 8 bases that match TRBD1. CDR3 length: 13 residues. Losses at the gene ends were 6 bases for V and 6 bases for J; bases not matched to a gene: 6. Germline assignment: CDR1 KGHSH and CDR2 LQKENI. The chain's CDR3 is CASSSTTGDGYTF. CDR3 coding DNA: TGTGCCAGCTCGTCCACGACAGGGGATGGCTACACCTTC.

CDR3 protein: CASSEGPSSLEQYF. The CDR3, as DNA: TGTGCCAGCAGTGAGGGCCCCTCCTCTCTCGAGCAGTACTTC. The V call is TRBV2, the J call TRBJ2-7, with no clear D. Per the germline V gene, CDR1 is SNHLY and CDR2 is FYNNEI. With 3 bases removed from V and 6 bases from J, the gap between germline ends came to 15 bases. The CDR3 consists of 14 residues.

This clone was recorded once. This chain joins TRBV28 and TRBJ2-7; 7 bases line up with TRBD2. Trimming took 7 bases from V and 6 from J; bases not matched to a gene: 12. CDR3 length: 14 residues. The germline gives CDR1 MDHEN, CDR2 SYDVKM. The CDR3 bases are TGTGCCAGCACCTTCTGGGGGGGTAGAGGCGAGCAGTACTTC. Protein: CASTFWGGRGEQYF.

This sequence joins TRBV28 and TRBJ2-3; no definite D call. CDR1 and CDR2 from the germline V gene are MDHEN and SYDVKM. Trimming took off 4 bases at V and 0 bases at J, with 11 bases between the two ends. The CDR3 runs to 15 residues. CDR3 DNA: TGTGCCAGCAGTTCCCCGGAGTTTAGCACAGATACGCAGTATTTT. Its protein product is CASSSPEFSTDTQYF. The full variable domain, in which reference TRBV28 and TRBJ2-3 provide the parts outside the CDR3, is DVKVTQSSRYLVKRTGEKVFLECVQDMDHENMFWYRQDPGLGLRLIYFSYDVKMKEKGDIPEGYSVSREKKERFSLILESASTNQTSMYLCASSSPEFSTDTQYFGPGTRLTVL.

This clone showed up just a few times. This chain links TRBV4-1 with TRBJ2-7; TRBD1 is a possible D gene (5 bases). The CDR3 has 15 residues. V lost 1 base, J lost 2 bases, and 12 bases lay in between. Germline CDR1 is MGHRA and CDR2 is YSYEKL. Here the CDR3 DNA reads TGCGCCAGCAGCCAAGTGTCCCAGGGTACCTACGAGCAGTACTTC. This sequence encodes CASSQVSQGTYEQYF.

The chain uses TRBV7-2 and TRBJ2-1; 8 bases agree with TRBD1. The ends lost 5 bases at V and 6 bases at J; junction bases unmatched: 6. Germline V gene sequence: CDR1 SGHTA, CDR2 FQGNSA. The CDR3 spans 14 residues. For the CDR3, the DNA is TGTGCCAGCAGCCCCAGGGGGCAGGGCAATGAGCAGTTCTTC. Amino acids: CASSPRGQGNEQFF.

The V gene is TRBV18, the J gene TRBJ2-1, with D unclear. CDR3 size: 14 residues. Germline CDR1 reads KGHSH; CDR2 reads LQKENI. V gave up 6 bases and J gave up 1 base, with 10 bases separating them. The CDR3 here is CASSGGASYNEQFF. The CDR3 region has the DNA TGTGCCAGCTCGGGTGGAGCGTCCTACAATGAGCAGTTCTTC.

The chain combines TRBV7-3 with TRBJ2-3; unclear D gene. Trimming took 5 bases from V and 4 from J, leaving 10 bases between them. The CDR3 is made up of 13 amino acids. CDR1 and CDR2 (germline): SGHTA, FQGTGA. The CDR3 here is CASSPRGPDTQYF. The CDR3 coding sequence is TGTGCCAGCAGCCCCCGAGGCCCAGATACGCAGTATTTT.

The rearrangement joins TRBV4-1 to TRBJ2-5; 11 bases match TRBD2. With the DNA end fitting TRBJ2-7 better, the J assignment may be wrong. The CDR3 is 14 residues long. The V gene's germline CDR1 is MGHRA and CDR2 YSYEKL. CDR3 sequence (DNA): TGCGCCAGCAGCTCACTAGCGGGAGTTAACGAGCAGTACTTC. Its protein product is CASSSLAGVNEQYF.

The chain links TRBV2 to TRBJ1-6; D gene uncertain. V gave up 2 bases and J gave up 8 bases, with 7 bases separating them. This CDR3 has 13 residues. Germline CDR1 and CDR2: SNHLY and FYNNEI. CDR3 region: CASSEIADSPLHF. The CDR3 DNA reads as TGTGCCAGCAGTGAAATAGCGGATTCACCCCTCCACTTT.

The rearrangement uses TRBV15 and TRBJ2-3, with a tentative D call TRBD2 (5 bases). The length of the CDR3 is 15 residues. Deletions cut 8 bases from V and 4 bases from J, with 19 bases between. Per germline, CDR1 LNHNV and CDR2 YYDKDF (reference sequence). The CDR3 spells CATSPTRPEADTQYF. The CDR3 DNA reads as TGTGCCACCTCTCCTACACGCCCGGAGGCAGATACGCAGTATTTT.

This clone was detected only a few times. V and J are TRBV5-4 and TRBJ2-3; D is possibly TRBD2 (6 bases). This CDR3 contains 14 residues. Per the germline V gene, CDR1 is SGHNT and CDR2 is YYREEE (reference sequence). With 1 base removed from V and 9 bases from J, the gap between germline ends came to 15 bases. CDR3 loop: CASSLTGTQSTQYF. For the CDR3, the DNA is TGTGCCAGCAGCTTGACCGGGACTCAGAGCACGCAGTATTTT.

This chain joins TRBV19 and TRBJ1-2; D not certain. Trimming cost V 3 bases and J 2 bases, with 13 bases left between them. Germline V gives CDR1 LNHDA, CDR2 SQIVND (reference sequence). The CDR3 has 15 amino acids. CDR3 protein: CASSISTGTNYGYTF. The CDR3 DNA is TGTGCCAGTAGTATTTCGACGGGAACGAACTATGGCTACACCTTC.

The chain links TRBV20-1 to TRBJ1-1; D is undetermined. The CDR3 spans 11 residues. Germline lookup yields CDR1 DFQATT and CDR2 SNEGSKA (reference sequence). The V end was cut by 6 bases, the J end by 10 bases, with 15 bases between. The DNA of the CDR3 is TGCAGTGCCCGAGGCGGGTTCGGAGCTTTCTTT. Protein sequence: CSARGGFGAFF.

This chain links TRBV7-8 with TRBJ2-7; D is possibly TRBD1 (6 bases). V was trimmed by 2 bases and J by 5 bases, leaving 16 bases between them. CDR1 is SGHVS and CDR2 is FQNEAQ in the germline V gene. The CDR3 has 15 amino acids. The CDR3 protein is CASSLKRQGLHEQYF. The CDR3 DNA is TGTGCCAGCAGCTTAAAACGGCAGGGGCTCCACGAGCAGTACTTC.

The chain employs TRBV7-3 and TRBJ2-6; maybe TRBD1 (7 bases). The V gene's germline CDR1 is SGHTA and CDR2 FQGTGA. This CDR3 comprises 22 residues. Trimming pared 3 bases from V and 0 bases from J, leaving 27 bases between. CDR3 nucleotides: TGTGCCAGCAGCTTGCTTGGACCGGGACAGTTAAGGAGGGGCTCTGGGGCCAACGTCCTGACTTTC. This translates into CASSLLGPGQLRRGSGANVLTF.

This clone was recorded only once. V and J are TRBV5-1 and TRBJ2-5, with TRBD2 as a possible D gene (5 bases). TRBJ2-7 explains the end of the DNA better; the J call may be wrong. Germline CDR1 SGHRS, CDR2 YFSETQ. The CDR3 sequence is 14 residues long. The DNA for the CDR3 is TGCGCCAGCAGCGAGGGCGGACGCTCCTACGAGCAGTACTTC. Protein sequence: CASSEGGRSYEQYF.

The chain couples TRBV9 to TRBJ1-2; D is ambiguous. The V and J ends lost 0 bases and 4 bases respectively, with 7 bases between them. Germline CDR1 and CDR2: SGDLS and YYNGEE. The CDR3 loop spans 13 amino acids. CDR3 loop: CASSVVEGYGYTF. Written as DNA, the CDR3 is TGTGCCAGCAGCGTAGTAGAGGGCTATGGCTACACCTTC.

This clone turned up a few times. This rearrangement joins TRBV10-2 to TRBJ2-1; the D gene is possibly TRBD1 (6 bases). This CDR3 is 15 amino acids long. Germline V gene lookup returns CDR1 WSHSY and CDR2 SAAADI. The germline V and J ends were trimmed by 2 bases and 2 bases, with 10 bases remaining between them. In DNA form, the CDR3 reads TGCGCCAGCAGTGAGCAGGGGCAGCCCTACAATGAGCAGTTCTTC. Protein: CASSEQGQPYNEQFF.

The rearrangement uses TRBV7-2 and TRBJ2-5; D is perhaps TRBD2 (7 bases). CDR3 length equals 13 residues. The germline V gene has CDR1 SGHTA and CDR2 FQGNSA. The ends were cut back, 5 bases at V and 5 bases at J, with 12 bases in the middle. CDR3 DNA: TGTGCCAGCAGCCCCGGGGGGCGGGAGACCCAGTACTTC. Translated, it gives CASSPGGRETQYF.

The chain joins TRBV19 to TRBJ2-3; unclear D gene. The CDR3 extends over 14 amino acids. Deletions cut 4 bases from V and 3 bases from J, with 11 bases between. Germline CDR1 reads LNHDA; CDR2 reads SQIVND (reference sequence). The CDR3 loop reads CASSSGVSTDTQYF. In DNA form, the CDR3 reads TGTGCCAGTAGTAGTGGAGTCTCGACAGATACGCAGTATTTT.

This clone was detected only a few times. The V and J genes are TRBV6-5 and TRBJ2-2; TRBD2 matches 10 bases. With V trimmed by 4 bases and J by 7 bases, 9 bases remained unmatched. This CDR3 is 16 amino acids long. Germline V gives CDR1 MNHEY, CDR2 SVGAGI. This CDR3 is CASSFGLAVTDGELFF. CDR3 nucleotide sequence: TGTGCCAGCAGTTTCGGACTAGCGGTAACGGACGGGGAGCTGTTTTTT.

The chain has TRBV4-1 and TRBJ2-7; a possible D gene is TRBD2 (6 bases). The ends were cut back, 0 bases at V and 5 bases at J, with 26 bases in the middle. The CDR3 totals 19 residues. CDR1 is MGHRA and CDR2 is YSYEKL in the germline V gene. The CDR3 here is CASSQDQGLGEVFFDEQYF. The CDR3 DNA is TGCGCCAGCAGCCAAGATCAGGGTTTAGGGGAGGTGTTTTTCGACGAGCAGTACTTC.

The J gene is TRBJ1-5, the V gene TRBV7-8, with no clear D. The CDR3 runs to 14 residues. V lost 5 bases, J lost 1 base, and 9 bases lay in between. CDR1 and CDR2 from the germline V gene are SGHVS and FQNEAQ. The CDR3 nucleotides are TGTGCCAGCAGCGTCAGGAGGAGCAATCAGCCCCAGCATTTT. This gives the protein CASSVRRSNQPQHF.